Presented here are 23 T cell receptor beta chains from one specimen sequenced in a study of OX40 agonist ivuxolimab in advanced cancers. This table comes from immunoSEQ multiplex PCR, and its TCRdb copy is limited to in-frame clones, with some not included. The sample yields tens of thousands of clones, about 80% seen once. This specimen was CD4+ or CD8+ T cells sorted from blood, taken in a trial of the OX40 agonist ivuxolimab. The source of these receptors is an adult with an advanced solid tumor such as melanoma, head and neck, liver or kidney cancer.

This clone is labeled medium-sized. This chain connects TRBV29-1 to TRBJ2-7, with 10 bases matching TRBD1. The CDR3 loop spans 12 amino acids. V lost 8 bases and J lost 9; bases outside the gene matches: 10. CDR1 is SQVTM, CDR2 ANQGSEA, per germline. For the CDR3, the DNA is TGCAGCATTGTCTCCGGGACAGGGGTGCAGTACTTC. Protein: CSIVSGTGVQYF.

This rearrangement joins TRBV30 to TRBJ1-6, with D possibly TRBD1 on 5 matching bases. Germline values: CDR1 GTSNPN, CDR2 SVGIG (reference sequence). CDR3 length equals 15 residues. The ends were cut back, 7 bases at V and 6 bases at J, with 19 bases in the middle. CDR3 residues: CASRPRDLTNSPLHF. CDR3 sequence (DNA): TGTGCCTCCCGCCCGCGGGACTTAACTAATTCACCCCTCCACTTT.

This clone showed up just once. The chain employs TRBV11-2 and TRBJ2-5; D gene uncertain. V dropped 3 bases and J dropped 2 bases, with 10 bases sitting between them. From germline, CDR1 is SGHAT and CDR2 FQNNGV. The CDR3 covers 14 residues. CDR3 DNA sequence: TGTGCCAGCAGCTTCGGTTTCACGCAAGAGACCCAGTACTTC. This translates into CASSFGFTQETQYF.

As to this clone: Other DNA sequences in this sample translate to the same CDR3. The chain recombines TRBV30 with TRBJ1-5; D may be TRBD1 (5 bases). The CDR3 sequence is 15 residues long. Deletions cut 8 bases from V and 8 bases from J, with 25 bases between. CDR1 GTSNPN and CDR2 SVGIG come from the germline V gene (reference sequence). CDR3 nucleotides: TGTGCCCTAAAAAGGCCGGGGCCGGGGGGGGAGCCCCAGCATTTT. Amino acids: CALKRPGPGGEPQHF. The complete variable domain, with remaining parts taken from reference TRBV30 and TRBJ1-5, reads SQTIHQWPATLVQPVGSPLSLECTVEGTSNPNLYWYRQAAGRGLQLLFYSVGIGQISSEVPQNLSASRPQDRQFILSSKKLLLSDSGFYLCALKRPGPGGEPQHFGDGTRLSIL.

This chain links TRBV6-6 with TRBJ1-4; weak D call: TRBD1 (5 bases). The CDR3 is made up of 15 amino acids. From germline, CDR1 is MNHNY and CDR2 SVGAGI (reference sequence). The V and J ends lost 4 bases and 3 bases respectively, with 12 bases between them. This CDR3 is CASSSSGWANEKLFF. The CDR3 nucleotides are TGTGCCAGCAGTTCGTCAGGGTGGGCTAATGAAAAACTGTTTTTT.

The rearrangement joins TRBV7-2 to TRBJ2-5; D may be TRBD1 (6 bases). Germline-derived CDR1 and CDR2 are SGHTA and FQGNSA. V was clipped by 5 bases and J by 5 bases, with 12 bases between them. CDR3 length: 13 residues. CDR3 DNA sequence: TGTGCCAGCAGCCTTGGACAGCTCGAGACCCAGTACTTC. Translation gives CASSLGQLETQYF.

The CDR3 coding sequence is TGTGCCAGCAGCAGGGGACAGGAAGAGACCCAGTACTTC. It yields the protein CASSRGQEETQYF. The gene calls are TRBV7-3 and TRBJ2-5; 8 bases align to TRBD1. CDR1 and CDR2 from the germline V gene are SGHTA and FQGTGA. This CDR3 has 13 residues. V was pared by 5 bases and J by 3 bases, with 2 bases of the junction left unmatched.

The chain links TRBV11-2 to TRBJ2-5, with D possibly being TRBD1 or TRBD2 (5 bases each). Germline V gene sequence: CDR1 SGHAT, CDR2 FQNNGV. Trimming left V 4 bases short and J 7 bases short, with 13 bases between. The CDR3 runs 13 residues. The CDR3 DNA sequence: TGTGCCAGCAGCTCTCAGGCAGGGAGGACCCAGTACTTC. Translated, it gives CASSSQAGRTQYF. The full variable domain, in which reference TRBV11-2 and TRBJ2-5 provide the parts outside the CDR3, is EAGVAQSPRYKIIEKRQSVAFWCNPISGHATLYWYQQILGQGPKLLIQFQNNGVVDDSQLPKDRFSAERLKGVDSTLKIQPAKLEDSAVYLCASSSQAGRTQYFGPGTRLLVL.

The rearrangement joins TRBV6-1 to TRBJ1-5; D not certain. Trimming left V 1 base short and J 7 bases short, with 14 bases between. This CDR3 spans 15 amino acids. The germline gives CDR1 MNHNS, CDR2 SASEGT. The CDR3: CASSEVGERNQPQHF. CDR3 nucleotides: TGTGCCAGCAGTGAAGTTGGGGAAAGGAACCAGCCCCAGCATTTT.

J is TRBJ2-3 and V is TRBV27; tentatively, D is TRBD1 (6 bases). V shed 5 bases and J shed 2 bases, with 17 bases lying between them. This CDR3 has 16 residues. Per germline, CDR1 MNHEY and CDR2 SMNVEV (reference sequence). The CDR3 DNA reads as TGTGCCAGCAGTACCCAGACAGGCGTCGACACAGATACGCAGTATTTT. Translation: CASSTQTGVDTDTQYF.

This chain connects TRBV5-1 to TRBJ2-2, with 8 bases that match TRBD1. Germline V lookup: CDR1 SGHRS, CDR2 YFSETQ. CDR3 length equals 15 residues. V dropped 3 bases and J dropped 4; count of bases not matched to a gene: 5. The CDR3 DNA sequence: TGCGCCAGCAGCTCAGGACAGGGTGCCACCGGGGAGCTGTTTTTT. It specifies CASSSGQGATGELFF. Complete variable domain (other parts from reference TRBV5-1 and TRBJ2-2): KAGVTQTPRYLIKTRGQQVTLSCSPISGHRSVSWYQQTPGQGLQFLFEYFSETQRNKGNFPGRFSGRQFSNSRSEMNVSTLELGDSALYLCASSSGQGATGELFFGEGSRLTVL.

V and J are TRBV7-3 and TRBJ2-7; maybe TRBD2 (5 bases). V lost 0 bases, J lost 6 bases, and 15 bases lay in between. This CDR3 spans 15 amino acids. CDR1 is SGHTA and CDR2 is FQGTGA in the germline V gene. CDR3 residues: CASSLTGDLGGEQYF. Written as DNA, the CDR3 is TGTGCCAGCAGCTTAACCGGGGATCTAGGCGGCGAGCAGTACTTC.

J is TRBJ1-2 and V is TRBV29-1; 7 bases match TRBD1. Germline loops: CDR1 SQVTM, CDR2 ANQGSEA. Trimming removed 6 bases from V and 5 bases from J; junction bases left unmatched: 9. This CDR3 comprises 13 residues. CDR3 residues: CSVQPGGEYGYTF. The CDR3 DNA follows: TGCAGCGTACAACCAGGGGGGGAGTATGGCTACACCTTC.

The chain combines TRBV19 with TRBJ1-5; D is unclear. Trimming took off 0 bases at V and 6 bases at J, with 12 bases between the two ends. From germline, CDR1 is LNHDA and CDR2 SQIVND (reference sequence). The CDR3 runs 15 residues. CDR3 DNA sequence: TGTGCCAGTAGTATAGATCCTCGGGGTGGTCAGCCCCAGCATTTT. Its translation: CASSIDPRGGQPQHF. The entire variable domain, with the rest obtained from reference TRBV19 and TRBJ1-5, is as follows: DGGITQSPKYLFRKEGQNVTLSCEQNLNHDAMYWYRQDPGQGLRLIYYSQIVNDFQKGDIAEGYSVSREKKESFPLTVTSAQKNPTAFYLCASSIDPRGGQPQHFGDGTRLSIL.

The rearrangement links TRBV14 to TRBJ2-7, with a tentative D call TRBD1 (5 bases). Germline V gene data show CDR1 as SGHDN and CDR2 as FVKESK. There are 15 residues in the CDR3. The germline V and J ends were trimmed by 0 bases and 0 bases, with 9 bases remaining between them. The CDR3 protein is CASSQEAGPSYEQYF. CDR3 nucleotide sequence: TGTGCCAGCAGCCAAGAGGCAGGGCCCTCCTACGAGCAGTACTTC.

The genes are TRBV7-2 and TRBJ1-2; D remains ambiguous. Trimming removed 1 base at V and 5 bases at J, with 8 bases between. In germline, CDR1 is SGHTA, CDR2 FQGNSA. The CDR3 totals 13 residues. CDR3 protein: CASSLDAGYGYTF. The CDR3 nucleotides are TGTGCCAGCAGCTTAGACGCGGGGTATGGCTACACCTTC.

As for this clone: One end of the junction does not line up with germline, which may come from a read error. The rearrangement links TRBV2 to TRBJ2-7; TRBD1 aligns across 8 bases. This CDR3 has 15 residues. Germline CDR1 SNHLY, CDR2 FYNNEI. This CDR3 is CASSAGQGLSHEQYF. The CDR3 DNA sequence: TGTGCCAGCAGCGCCGGACAGGGTCTCTCCCACGAGCAGTACTTC.

This clone was recorded a few times. DNA of the CDR3: TGTGCCAGCAGTTACAAAGACATAGGCAATCAGCCCCAGCATTTT. The encoded protein is CASSYKDIGNQPQHF. The V and J genes are TRBV6-6 and TRBJ1-5; D gene uncertain. Germline lookup yields CDR1 MNHNY and CDR2 SVGAGI (reference sequence). The CDR3 sequence is 15 residues long. The germline V and J ends were trimmed by 2 bases and 2 bases, with 10 bases remaining between them.

The rearrangement links TRBV27 to TRBJ2-2; 7 bases line up with TRBD1. Germline values: CDR1 MNHEY, CDR2 SMNVEV (reference sequence). CDR3 length equals 16 residues. J lost 1 base, V lost 3 bases, and 5 bases had no gene match. CDR3 in DNA: TGTGCCAGCAGTTTCAGACGGACAGGGAACACCGGGGAGCTGTTTTTT. It codes for CASSFRRTGNTGELFF.

The genes are TRBV6-6 and TRBJ2-4, with D possibly TRBD2 on 6 matching bases. The V gene lost 2 bases and the J gene lost 5 bases, with 16 bases spanning the gap. The CDR3 totals 16 residues. The germline V gene has CDR1 MNHNY and CDR2 SVGAGI (reference sequence). CDR3 sequence: CASSYKEGRWENIQYF. The CDR3 DNA reads TGTGCCAGCAGTTACAAGGAGGGGAGGTGGGAAAACATTCAGTACTTC.

This clone was counted once. Here the CDR3 DNA reads TGTGCCAGCTCACCCGGACGGCCGATCCACGAGCAGTACTTC. The encoded protein is CASSPGRPIHEQYF. The V and J genes are TRBV18 and TRBJ2-7, with D uncertain. The CDR3 length is 14 residues. The V and J ends lost 3 bases and 5 bases respectively, with 14 bases between them. The germline gives CDR1 KGHSH, CDR2 LQKENI.

The V gene is TRBV7-2, the J gene TRBJ2-7; a weak D match, TRBD1 (5 bases). The CDR3 covers 14 residues. The germline V gene encodes CDR1 SGHTA and CDR2 FQGNSA. V lost 1 base and J lost 2, with 9 bases in between. As DNA, the CDR3 is TGTGCCAGCAGCTTAGACAGGATGACCTACGAGCAGTACTTC. As protein: CASSLDRMTYEQYF. The variable domain in full, completed from reference TRBV7-2 and TRBJ2-7, reads GAGVSQSPSNKVTEKGKDVELRCDPISGHTALYWYRQSLGQGLEFLIYFQGNSAPDKSGLPSDRFSAERTGGSVSTLTIQRTQQEDSAVYLCASSLDRMTYEQYFGPGTRLTVT.

The rearrangement links TRBV5-1 to TRBJ2-7, with 9 bases lining up with TRBD1. CDR3 size: 15 residues. CDR1 is SGHRS, CDR2 YFSETQ, per germline. Germline trimming cut 0 bases from V and 3 bases from J; bases unmatched to any gene: 4. CDR3: CASSLDGTGFYEQYF. CDR3 in DNA: TGCGCCAGCAGCTTGGACGGGACAGGGTTCTACGAGCAGTACTTC.